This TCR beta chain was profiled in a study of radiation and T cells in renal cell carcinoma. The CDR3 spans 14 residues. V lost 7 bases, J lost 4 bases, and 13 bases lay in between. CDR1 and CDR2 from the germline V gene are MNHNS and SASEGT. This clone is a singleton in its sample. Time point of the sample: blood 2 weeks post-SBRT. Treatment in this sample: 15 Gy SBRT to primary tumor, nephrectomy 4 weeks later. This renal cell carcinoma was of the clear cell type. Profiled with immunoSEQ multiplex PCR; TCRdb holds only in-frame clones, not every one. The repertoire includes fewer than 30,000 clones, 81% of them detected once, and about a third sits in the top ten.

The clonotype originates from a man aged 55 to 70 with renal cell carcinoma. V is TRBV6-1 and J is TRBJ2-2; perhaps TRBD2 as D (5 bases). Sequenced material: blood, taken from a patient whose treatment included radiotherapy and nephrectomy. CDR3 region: CASNWAGLTGELFF. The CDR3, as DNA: TGTGCCAGCAATTGGGCGGGCCTCACCGGGGAGCTGTTTTTT.